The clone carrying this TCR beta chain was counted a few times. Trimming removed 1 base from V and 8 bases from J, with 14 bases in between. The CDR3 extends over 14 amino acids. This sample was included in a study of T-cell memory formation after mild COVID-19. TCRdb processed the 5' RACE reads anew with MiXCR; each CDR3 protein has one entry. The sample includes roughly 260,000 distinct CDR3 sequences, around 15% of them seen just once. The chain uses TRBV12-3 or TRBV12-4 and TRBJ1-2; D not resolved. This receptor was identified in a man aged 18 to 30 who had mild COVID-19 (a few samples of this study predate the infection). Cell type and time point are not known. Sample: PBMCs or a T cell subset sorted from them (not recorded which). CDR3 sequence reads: CASSLVGRRRGYTF. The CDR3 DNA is TGTGCCAGCAGTTTAGTGGGCAGGCGGAGAGGCTACACCTTC.